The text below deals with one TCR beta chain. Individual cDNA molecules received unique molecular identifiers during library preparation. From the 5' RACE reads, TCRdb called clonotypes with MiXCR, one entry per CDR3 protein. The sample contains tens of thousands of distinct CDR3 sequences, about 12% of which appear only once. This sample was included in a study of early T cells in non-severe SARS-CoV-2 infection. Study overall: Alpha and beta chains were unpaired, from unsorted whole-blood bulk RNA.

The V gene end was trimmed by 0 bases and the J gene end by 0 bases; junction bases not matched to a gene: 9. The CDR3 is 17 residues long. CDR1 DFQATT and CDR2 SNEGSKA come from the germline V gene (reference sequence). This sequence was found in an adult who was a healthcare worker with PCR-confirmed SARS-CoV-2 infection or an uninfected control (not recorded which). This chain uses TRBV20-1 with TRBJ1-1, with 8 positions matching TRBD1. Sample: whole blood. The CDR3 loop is CSAREVSRGRMNTEAFF. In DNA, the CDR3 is TGCAGTGCTAGAGAGGTGTCCAGGGGGCGAATGAACACTGAAGCTTTCTTT.